The 32 T cell receptor beta chains listed next were all sequenced from one sample in a study of shared clonotypes between healthy human individuals. Sequencing used immunoSEQ multiplex PCR; TCRdb keeps in-frame clones, though not all of them. The table includes about 1.1 million clones, roughly 80% detected once. What was sequenced was memory CD4+ T cells from PBMCs. Subset given: CD45RA-negative fraction. The receptors originated from a man aged 18 to 35 in good health. Some clones in this sample may be carry-over from other donors' samples.

The chain joins TRBV15 to TRBJ1-5, with TRBD1 matching 9 bases. The CDR3 loop spans 18 amino acids. Germline V gene data show CDR1 as LNHNV and CDR2 as YYDKDF (reference sequence). V was pared by 4 bases and J by 5 bases, with 15 bases of the junction left unmatched. This CDR3 is CATSNADRGSGAYQPQHF. CDR3 nucleotides: TGTGCCACCAGCAACGCGGACAGGGGAAGTGGAGCCTATCAGCCCCAGCATTTT.

This rearrangement joins TRBV9 to TRBJ2-1; possibly TRBD1 for D (6 bases). Germline loops: CDR1 SGDLS, CDR2 YYNGEE. The V gene lost 3 bases and the J gene lost 0 bases, with 10 bases spanning the gap. The CDR3 runs 15 residues. CDR3 loop: CASSAGVDSYNEQFF. As DNA, the CDR3 is TGTGCCAGCAGCGCAGGGGTCGACTCCTACAATGAGCAGTTCTTC.

There are a few counts of this clone. DNA of the CDR3: TGTGCCAGCAGTTGGGGGAACACTGAAGCTTTCTTT. Translated, it gives CASSWGNTEAFF. The genes are TRBV6-6 and TRBJ1-1; D is ambiguous. Germline CDR1 reads MNHNY; CDR2 reads SVGAGI (reference sequence). Trimming stripped 4 bases from V and 1 base from J, with 4 bases between. This CDR3 is 12 amino acids long.

V usage is TRBV19 and J usage is TRBJ2-5; the D is unclear. V lost 5 bases to trimming and J lost 2 bases, with 3 bases between them. Germline assignment: CDR1 LNHDA and CDR2 SQIVND (reference sequence). The CDR3 consists of 11 residues. The CDR3 reads CASSVQETQYF. Here the CDR3 DNA reads TGTGCCAGTAGTGTACAAGAGACCCAGTACTTC.

V and J are TRBV29-1 and TRBJ2-1; D is ambiguous. The CDR3 sequence is 14 residues long. In germline, CDR1 is SQVTM, CDR2 ANQGSEA. Trimming shortened V by 5 bases and J by 6 bases, and 17 bases separated the two germline ends. Written as DNA, the CDR3 is TGCAGCGTTCAGCCCCTATCGTGGGGCAATGAGCAGTTCTTC. This codes for CSVQPLSWGNEQFF.

This chain's CDR3 is CASSPRRENTGELFF. The DNA for the CDR3 is TGCGCCAGCAGCCCCCGGCGGGAGAACACCGGGGAGCTGTTTTTT. The chain is built from TRBV4-1 and TRBJ2-2, with D perhaps TRBD2 (6 bases). V was shortened by 4 bases and J by 1 base, with 10 bases between the two germline ends. CDR1 is MGHRA and CDR2 is YSYEKL in the germline V gene. This CDR3 region has 15 residues.

This clone was seen a few times. CDR3 residues: CASSLLDNGELFF. DNA of the CDR3: TGTGCCAGCAGCTTATTGGACAACGGGGAGCTGTTTTTT. The chain joins TRBV7-9 to TRBJ2-2; tentative D call: TRBD1 (5 bases). V was cut by 2 bases and J by 7 bases, with 8 bases left in between. Germline V gene data show CDR1 as SEHNR and CDR2 as FQNEAQ (reference sequence). This CDR3 spans 13 amino acids.

The V call is TRBV6-6, the J call TRBJ1-2; TRBD1 aligns across 10 bases. V trimming: 6 bases; J trimming: 3 bases; junction bases outside the gene matches: 4. The CDR3 spans 14 residues. Germline values: CDR1 MNHNY, CDR2 SVGAGI (reference sequence). CDR3 nucleotides: TGTGCCAGCAGGGGGACAGGGGTGTACTATGGCTACACCTTC. Protein product: CASRGTGVYYGYTF.

The chain joins TRBV4-2 to TRBJ1-1; the D gene is possibly TRBD1 (6 bases). Germline CDR1 reads LGHNA; CDR2 reads YNFKEQ. The CDR3 has 17 amino acids. Trimming took off 4 bases at V and 2 bases at J, with 20 bases between the two ends. CDR3 residues: CASSLPKGGLANTEAFF. The DNA of the CDR3 is TGTGCCAGCAGCCTACCGAAGGGGGGCCTGGCAAACACTGAAGCTTTCTTT.

V is TRBV6-1 and J is TRBJ2-7; 9 nucleotides agree with TRBD2. Unmatched junction bases numbered 3, after V lost 1 base and J lost 2 bases. This CDR3 is 15 amino acids long. Germline assignment: CDR1 MNHNS and CDR2 SASEGT. The CDR3 protein is CASSEEGGRAYEQYF. Here the CDR3 DNA reads TGTGCCAGCAGTGAAGAAGGCGGGAGGGCCTACGAGCAGTACTTC.

The chain is built from TRBV6-5 and TRBJ1-3; D possibly corresponds to TRBD1 (5 bases). Trimming removed 0 bases from V and 6 bases from J, with 12 bases in between. The germline V gene encodes CDR1 MNHEY and CDR2 SVGAGI. There are 15 residues in the CDR3. The CDR3 spells CASSYSGHKENTIYF. DNA of the CDR3: TGTGCCAGCAGTTACTCTGGACACAAGGAAAACACCATATATTTT.

The V and J genes are TRBV18 and TRBJ2-7, with 12 bases fitting TRBD1. Germline assignment: CDR1 KGHSH and CDR2 LQKENI. V was clipped by 7 bases and J by 5 bases; unmatched bases: 6. The length of the CDR3 is 14 residues. The CDR3 DNA reads as TGTGCCAGCTTGCCTGGGACAGGGGGCCACGAGCAGTACTTC. This codes for CASLPGTGGHEQYF.

This clone has ten or more counts. The chain has TRBV2 and TRBJ2-1, with D possibly being TRBD2 (6 bases). The CDR3 totals 13 residues. Trimming pared 8 bases from V and 6 bases from J, leaving 14 bases between. The germline gives CDR1 SNHLY, CDR2 FYNNEI. This chain's CDR3 is CASETSGSNEQFF. The CDR3 DNA reads TGTGCCAGCGAGACTAGTGGTTCCAATGAGCAGTTCTTC.

This clone was observed a few times. The chain has TRBV5-4 and TRBJ1-6, with 8 positions matching TRBD1. J was trimmed by 7 bases and V by 4 bases; bases with no gene match: 7. The CDR3 totals 15 residues. Germline V CDR1 and CDR2: SGHNT, YYREEE (reference sequence). CDR3 sequence (DNA): TGTGCCAGCAGCAGACGGACAGGGCGAAATTCACCCCTCCACTTT. As protein: CASSRRTGRNSPLHF.

V is TRBV25-1 and J is TRBJ2-2; D perhaps matches TRBD1 (5 bases). The germline V gene encodes CDR1 MGHDK and CDR2 SYGVNS. This CDR3 is 14 amino acids long. V was clipped by 6 bases and J by 6 bases, with 14 bases between them. The CDR3 DNA reads TGTGCCAGCAGGGACACTGGAAGGCCCGGGGAGCTGTTTTTT. Translating it yields CASRDTGRPGELFF.

This chain uses TRBV4-1 with TRBJ2-3, with D possibly being TRBD1 (6 bases). The CDR3 totals 14 residues. V lost 4 bases, J lost 4 bases, and 12 bases lay in between. The V gene's germline CDR1 is MGHRA and CDR2 YSYEKL. This CDR3 is CASSLGPGADTQYF. The CDR3 nucleotides are TGCGCCAGCAGCCTCGGTCCAGGGGCAGATACGCAGTATTTT.

The CDR3 DNA follows: TGTGCCAGTACTTTACGCAGGGGCAATGAGCAGTTCTTC. It yields the protein CASTLRRGNEQFF. The chain employs TRBV19 and TRBJ2-1; maybe TRBD1 (6 bases). The germline CDR1 and CDR2 sequences are LNHDA and SQIVND (reference sequence). Trimming cost V 7 bases and J 6 bases, with 13 bases left between them. CDR3 size: 13 residues. Supplemented by reference TRBV19 and TRBJ2-1, the full variable domain reads DGGITQSPKYLFRKEGQNVTLSCEQNLNHDAMYWYRQDPGQGLRLIYYSQIVNDFQKGDIAEGYSVSREKKESFPLTVTSAQKNPTAFYLCASTLRRGNEQFFGPGTRLTVL.

For this clone: Additional DNA sequences in this sample encode the identical CDR3. The chain couples TRBV5-6 to TRBJ2-7; TRBD1 aligns across 11 bases. Germline lookup yields CDR1 SGHDT and CDR2 YYEEEE. V dropped 3 bases and J dropped 1; count of bases not matched to a gene: 9. This CDR3 has 17 residues. The CDR3 loop reads CASSSGSGTGGSYEQYF. In DNA, the CDR3 is TGTGCCAGCAGCTCGGGGTCAGGGACAGGGGGATCCTACGAGCAGTACTTC.

This chain joins TRBV28 and TRBJ1-2; D is unresolved. The length of the CDR3 is 11 residues. Germline loops: CDR1 MDHEN, CDR2 SYDVKM. The V and J ends lost 2 bases and 7 bases respectively, with 5 bases between them. The CDR3: CASSLTTGYTF. CDR3 bases: TGTGCCAGCAGTTTAACGACTGGCTACACCTTC.

V usage is TRBV2 and J usage is TRBJ1-1; 10 bases agree with TRBD1. The length of the CDR3 is 15 residues. CDR1 is SNHLY and CDR2 is FYNNEI in the germline V gene. V dropped 5 bases and J dropped 4; count of bases not matched to a gene: 7. The chain's CDR3 is CASSTDRGRGTEAFF. Written as DNA, the CDR3 is TGTGCCAGCAGTACCGACAGGGGGCGGGGCACTGAAGCTTTCTTT.

This chain joins TRBV5-1 and TRBJ2-1, with D tentatively TRBD2 (6 bases). CDR3 length equals 16 residues. From germline, CDR1 is SGHRS and CDR2 YFSETQ. V dropped 3 bases and J dropped 6 bases, with 19 bases sitting between them. The CDR3 sequence: CASSSIVSGAGNEQFF. The CDR3 coding sequence is TGCGCCAGCAGCTCCATAGTTAGCGGAGCGGGCAATGAGCAGTTCTTC.

This chain uses TRBV9 with TRBJ2-1; D is unresolved. In germline, CDR1 is SGDLS, CDR2 YYNGEE. The CDR3 totals 14 residues. Trimming removed 3 bases at V and 5 bases at J, with 12 bases between. The CDR3 nucleotides are TGTGCCAGCAGCGGACGCAAAAGTAACAATGAGCAGTTCTTC. Translating gives CASSGRKSNNEQFF.

The V and J genes are TRBV7-9 and TRBJ2-1; the D is unclear. The CDR3 totals 12 residues. Between the trimmed V and J ends, which lost 1 base and 15 bases, there was a span of 13 bases. The V gene's germline CDR1 is SEHNR and CDR2 FQNEAQ (reference sequence). CDR3 DNA: TGTGCCAGCAGCTTAGACCTGGCAACGGGGTTCTTC. This sequence encodes CASSLDLATGFF. Full variable domain (rest looked up from reference TRBV7-9 and TRBJ2-1): DTGVSQNPRHKITKRGQNVTFRCDPISEHNRLYWYRQTLGQGPEFLTYFQNEAQLEKSRLLSDRFSAERPKGSFSTLEIQRTEQGDSAMYLCASSLDLATGFFGPGTRLTVL.

This chain connects TRBV5-1 to TRBJ2-7; either TRBD1 or TRBD2 may fit D (5 bases each). Germline V lookup: CDR1 SGHRS, CDR2 YFSETQ. The CDR3 has 14 amino acids. Between the trimmed V and J ends, which lost 3 bases and 6 bases, there was a span of 16 bases. This CDR3 reads CASSSRDAATEQYF. In DNA form, the CDR3 reads TGCGCCAGCAGCTCCCGGGACGCCGCCACCGAGCAGTACTTC.

The rearrangement uses TRBV6-4 and TRBJ2-3; 8 positions match TRBD2. The CDR3 is 15 amino acids. Germline V CDR1 and CDR2: MRHNA, SNTAGT. The junction had 14 bases not matched to a gene; V was cut back by 7 bases and J by 8 bases. CDR3 loop: CASTKEAGATGTQYF. CDR3 DNA: TGTGCCAGCACTAAGGAAGCGGGAGCCACGGGTACGCAGTATTTT.

The J gene is TRBJ2-7, the V gene TRBV30; 9 positions agree with TRBD2. This CDR3 is built from 15 residues. The V gene end was trimmed by 2 bases and the J gene end by 4 bases; junction bases not matched to a gene: 9. CDR1 is GTSNPN, CDR2 SVGIG, per germline (reference sequence). CDR3 loop: CAWSWSGRIGYEQYF. As DNA, the CDR3 is TGTGCCTGGAGTTGGAGCGGGAGGATAGGTTACGAGCAGTACTTC. The entire variable domain, with the rest obtained from reference TRBV30 and TRBJ2-7, is as follows: SQTIHQWPATLVQPVGSPLSLECTVEGTSNPNLYWYRQAAGRGLQLLFYSVGIGQISSEVPQNLSASRPQDRQFILSSKKLLLSDSGFYLCAWSWSGRIGYEQYFGPGTRLTVT.

This chain uses TRBV7-4 with TRBJ1-2, with 10 bases that match TRBD1. The CDR3 totals 23 residues. Germline V gives CDR1 SGHVT, CDR2 SQSDAQ. After removal of 7 bases from V and 8 bases from J, the junction contained 37 bases not matched to a gene. The CDR3 loop is CASTLRGTGDHPEQTGGIGGYTF. CDR3 sequence (DNA): TGTGCCAGCACCTTGAGAGGGACAGGGGATCACCCCGAGCAAACCGGGGGTATTGGAGGCTACACCTTC.

J is TRBJ2-1 and V is TRBV29-1, with 7 bases matching TRBD1. CDR3 length equals 16 residues. Germline lookup yields CDR1 SQVTM and CDR2 ANQGSEA. V shed 0 bases and J 3 bases; nucleotides not matched to a gene: 8. The CDR3 sequence: CSVEDPDRALYNEQFF. The CDR3 bases are TGCAGCGTTGAAGATCCCGACAGGGCACTCTACAATGAGCAGTTCTTC.

This clone has a handful of counts. Other DNA variants within this sample encode the same CDR3. The V call is TRBV28, the J call TRBJ1-5, with 10 bases identical to TRBD1. This CDR3 spans 15 amino acids. Germline V gives CDR1 MDHEN, CDR2 SYDVKM. V lost 6 bases and J lost 5; bases outside the gene matches: 7. The CDR3 loop reads CASSPPGQGYQPQHF. The CDR3 DNA is TGTGCCAGCAGCCCTCCGGGACAGGGGTATCAGCCCCAGCATTTT.

V usage is TRBV9 and J usage is TRBJ2-2; D unclear. The CDR3 length is 17 residues. Germline V gene sequence: CDR1 SGDLS, CDR2 YYNGEE. Trimming removed 3 bases at V and 1 base at J, with 16 bases between. The DNA for the CDR3 is TGTGCCAGCAGCGACGGGCCAACCGGGTGGAACACCGGGGAGCTGTTTTTT. Protein: CASSDGPTGWNTGELFF.

The table lists this clone with a few counts. The chain is built from TRBV19 and TRBJ2-7; D may match TRBD1 or TRBD2 (5 bases each). V was shortened by 3 bases and J by 3 bases, with 15 bases between the two germline ends. Germline values: CDR1 LNHDA, CDR2 SQIVND (reference sequence). CDR3 length equals 15 residues. The CDR3 region has the DNA TGTGCCAGTAGTATGATGGGACGGACCAGCTACGAGCAGTACTTC. Translation: CASSMMGRTSYEQYF.

The genes are TRBV7-2 and TRBJ2-3; D possibly corresponds to TRBD2 (6 bases). From germline, CDR1 is SGHTA and CDR2 FQGNSA. V was trimmed by 7 bases and J by 3 bases, leaving 14 bases between them. This CDR3 comprises 14 residues. CDR3 sequence reads: CASNRASATDTQYF. Written as DNA, the CDR3 is TGTGCCAGCAATAGGGCTAGCGCGACAGATACGCAGTATTTT.